This T cell receptor (beta chain) is from a study of somatic mutations in cytotoxic T cells in rheumatoid arthritis. For the study at large: At nearly 100% purity, some V beta antibody-stained T-cell populations were flow-sorted, and these included V beta1+ cells that were sequenced for TCRB. Broader study findings: Rheumatoid arthritis patients showed CD8+ clonality increasing with age, unlike healthy controls.

Regarding this clone: What it binds is not known.

Clones were sequenced by immunoSEQ multiplex PCR, and TCRdb holds only the in-frame ones, with some missing. The data show 5,500 to 9,000 clones, 60% seen once. Germline V gene lookup returns CDR1 MNHNS and CDR2 SASEGT. The CDR3 totals 11 residues. V was trimmed by 9 bases and J by 4 bases, leaving 10 bases between them. Blood donors with median age about 60 years (range roughly 20-80), 55% female, served as healthy controls. Once isolated by positive magnetic bead selection, the CD4+ and CD8+ cells had their purity checked by flow cytometry. V and J are TRBV6-1 and TRBJ2-7, with D uncertain. The specimen sequenced was CD8+ T cells sorted from blood. This clonotype was sampled from a woman in her thirties or forties in good health. The CDR3 DNA follows: TGTGCCAGTGGGCTTGGTTACGAGCAGTACTTC. Translating gives CASGLGYEQYF.